This TCR beta chain appears in the sequencing data of a study of cytomegalovirus exposure and HLA in healthy donors. Study conclusions and caveats: The availability of immune exposure information extended only to CMV serostatus. A likely sequencing artifact accounted for one observed cluster of highly shared sequence variants. A previous analysis found most TCR beta V segments productive roughly 87% or roughly 30% of the time.

CDR1 is SGHTA and CDR2 is FQGNSA in the germline V gene. This CDR3 spans 15 amino acids. V lost 2 bases and J lost 7; bases outside the gene matches: 8. PCR amplification relied on 60 Vbeta primers (plus 13 Jbeta primers). The repertoire was sequenced with immunoSEQ multiplex PCR; TCRdb's copy has only in-frame clones and lacks some. The sample holds 100,000 to 150,000 clones; roughly 76% are singletons and the top ten take roughly 13%. Comments on this clone: Its cognate antigen is unknown.

The receptor's source is a woman between 55 and 75 years old in good health and CMV-seropositive. Specimen: PBMCs. J is TRBJ1-2 and V is TRBV7-2; TRBD1 agrees at 9 bases. CDR3 in amino acids: CASSLSRTGAGGYTF. The CDR3 nucleotides are TGTGCCAGCAGCTTATCAAGGACAGGGGCTGGTGGCTACACCTTC.